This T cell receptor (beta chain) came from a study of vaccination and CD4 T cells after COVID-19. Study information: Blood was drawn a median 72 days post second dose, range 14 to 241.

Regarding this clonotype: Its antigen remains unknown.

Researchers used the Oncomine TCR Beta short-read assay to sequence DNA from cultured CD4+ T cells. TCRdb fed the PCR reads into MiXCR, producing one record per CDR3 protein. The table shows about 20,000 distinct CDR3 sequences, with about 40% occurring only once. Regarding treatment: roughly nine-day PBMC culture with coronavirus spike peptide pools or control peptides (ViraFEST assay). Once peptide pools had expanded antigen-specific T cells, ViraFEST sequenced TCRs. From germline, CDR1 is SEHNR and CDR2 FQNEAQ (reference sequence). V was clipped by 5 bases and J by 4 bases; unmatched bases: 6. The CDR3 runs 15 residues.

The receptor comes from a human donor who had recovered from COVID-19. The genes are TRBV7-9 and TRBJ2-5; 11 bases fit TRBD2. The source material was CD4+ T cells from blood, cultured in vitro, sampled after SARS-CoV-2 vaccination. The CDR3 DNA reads TGTGCCAGCAGCACAGCCACTAGCGGGAGAGAGACCCAGTACTTC. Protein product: CASSTATSGRETQYF. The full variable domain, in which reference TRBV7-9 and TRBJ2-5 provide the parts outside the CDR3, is DTGVSQNPRHKITKRGQNVTFRCDPISEHNRLYWYRQTLGQGPEFLTYFQNEAQLEKSRLLSDRFSAERPKGSFSTLEIQRTEQGDSAMYLCASSTATSGRETQYFGPGTRLLVL.